One and the same sample provided the 10 T cell receptor beta chains below, sequenced in a study of technical replicates of blood from a few donors (dated by TCRdb to the late 2010s). The library came from the immunoSEQ multiplex PCR assay. The clones in this table, taken by TCRdb from immuneACCESS, are in-frame only. Not every clone is retained; where verified, under half of the shortfall comes from an unresolved V gene, and the cause of the rest is unknown. This sample has tens of thousands of clones in its table, and roughly nine tenths of those were observed once. Roughly 4.5% of the sample comes from the top ten. The sequenced sample was PBMCs. These receptors were taken from a human donor in good health. Some clones in this sample may be carry-over from other donors' samples.

The chain employs TRBV7-2 and TRBJ2-7; D not certain. V was cut by 7 bases and J by 7 bases, with 14 bases left in between. Per germline, CDR1 SGHTA and CDR2 FQGNSA. The CDR3 runs 12 residues. The CDR3 DNA sequence: TGTGCCAGCACCTTCAGGTCGGCAGAGCAGTACTTC. Translating it yields CASTFRSAEQYF.

The V call is TRBV4-1, the J call TRBJ1-2; D unresolved. The V gene lost 1 base and the J gene lost 8 bases, with 5 bases spanning the gap. The germline gives CDR1 MGHRA, CDR2 YSYEKL. This CDR3 has 11 amino acids. The CDR3 spells CASSQAGGYTF. CDR3 bases: TGCGCCAGCAGCCAAGCAGGCGGCTACACCTTC.

V is TRBV7-6 and J is TRBJ1-2; no firm D call. V gave up 5 bases and J gave up 4 bases, with 11 bases separating them. CDR1 and CDR2 (germline): SGHVS, FNYEAQ. This CDR3 region has 13 residues. The CDR3: CASSQSGAYGYTF. In nucleotides, the CDR3 is TGTGCCAGCAGCCAGAGCGGAGCCTATGGCTACACCTTC.

The rearrangement links TRBV4-3 to TRBJ2-7; 12 bases line up with TRBD2. Germline loops: CDR1 LGHNA, CDR2 YSLEER. This CDR3 region has 18 residues. The J segment lost 0 bases and the V segment lost 2 bases, leaving 8 bases of the junction unmatched. The CDR3 sequence is CASSQRELAGGPSYEQYF. DNA of the CDR3: TGCGCCAGCAGCCAAAGGGAACTAGCGGGGGGCCCCTCCTACGAGCAGTACTTC.

This rearrangement joins TRBV19 to TRBJ2-7; the match to TRBD2 covers 12 bases. Germline CDR1 and CDR2: LNHDA and SQIVND (reference sequence). The CDR3 covers 15 residues. Unmatched junction bases numbered 5, after V lost 4 bases and J lost 4 bases. The CDR3: CASSTLTSGSYEQYF. Here the CDR3 DNA reads TGTGCCAGTAGTACCTTGACTAGCGGGAGTTACGAGCAGTACTTC.

The genes are TRBV4-2 and TRBJ2-3, with TRBD2 identical over 7 bases. CDR3 length: 16 residues. V gave up 1 base and J gave up 3 bases; unmatched junction bases: 7. Looked up from germline, CDR1 is LGHNA and CDR2 is YNFKEQ. CDR3 residues: CASSQASGRGTDTQYF. DNA of the CDR3: TGTGCCAGCAGCCAAGCCAGCGGGCGGGGGACAGATACGCAGTATTTT.

A few counts support this clone. The V and J genes are TRBV2 and TRBJ1-1; 11 bases line up with TRBD1. J gave up 5 bases and V 7 bases, and 12 bases lay outside the gene matches. Germline V lookup: CDR1 SNHLY, CDR2 FYNNEI. The CDR3 sequence is 16 residues long. As DNA, the CDR3 is TGTGCCAGCATTCCGAGGGAGGGGACAGGGGGGACTGAAGCTTTCTTT. It yields the protein CASIPREGTGGTEAFF.

This clone was detected only once. J is TRBJ2-3 and V is TRBV10-1, with D tentatively TRBD2 (6 bases). The CDR3 runs to 18 residues. Germline V gene data show CDR1 as WNHNN and CDR2 as SYGVQD (reference sequence). V shed 4 bases and J shed 0 bases, with 20 bases lying between them. This chain's CDR3 is CASSGGGVAGPSTDTQYF. The CDR3 nucleotides read TGCGCCAGCAGTGGGGGCGGTGTGGCGGGACCTAGCACAGATACGCAGTATTTT.

This clone was detected only once. CDR3 sequence (DNA): TGTGCCAGCAGCTTGGGGGGAGCAGATCAGCCCCAGCATTTT. Its protein product is CASSLGGADQPQHF. The chain couples TRBV5-4 to TRBJ1-5; D uncertain. Trimming removed 0 bases at V and 5 bases at J, with 9 bases between. Germline loops: CDR1 SGHNT, CDR2 YYREEE (reference sequence). The CDR3 consists of 14 residues.

The chain couples TRBV6-5 to TRBJ1-1; possibly TRBD1 for D (6 bases). The CDR3 covers 13 residues. V was pared by 8 bases and J by 4 bases, with 14 bases between. Germline V gene data show CDR1 as MNHEY and CDR2 as SVGAGI. The CDR3: CASAGGGGTEAFF. CDR3 DNA: TGTGCCAGCGCTGGAGGGGGGGGCACTGAAGCTTTCTTT.